There are many counts of the clone carrying this T cell receptor (beta chain). TCRdb re-called the PCR reads through MiXCR. Of more than 15,000 clones listed, 27% are singletons. This specimen belongs to a study of metastatic and nonmetastatic thyroid tumors. In the study overall: Thyroid patients, malignant and benign, had repertoires compared across blood and tumor or nodule tissue.

Not a single patient had been given any form of treatment at any point before undergoing thyroid surgery. CDR1 is LNHDA and CDR2 is SQIVND in the germline V gene (reference sequence). Trimming pared 4 bases from V and 8 bases from J, leaving 17 bases between. The CDR3 length is 15 residues. The TCR sequence derives from a female donor with papillary thyroid cancer or a benign thyroid nodule (not recorded which). Some clones in this sample may be carry-over from other donors' samples. The sequencing sample was made of blood. This chain joins TRBV19 and TRBJ1-4; D gene unclear. As DNA, the CDR3 is TGTGCCAGTAGTAGGGGAAGAGAATTGGGGGAAAAACTGTTTTTT. Its translation is CASSRGRELGEKLFF.